This T cell receptor (beta chain) was documented in a study of T cell responses to AZD1222 COVID-19 vaccine. Generated by immunoSEQ multiplex PCR, the TCRdb table keeps only in-frame clones and is missing some. The sample lists about 120,000 clones, more than 85% occurring once. Per germline, CDR1 LGHNA and CDR2 YNFKEQ. This CDR3 spans 18 amino acids. V was pared by 1 base and J by 3 bases, with 11 bases of the junction left unmatched. Specimen: peripheral blood, collected on day 0 of AZD1222 vaccination. The TCR comes from an adult in good health. The gene calls are TRBV4-2 and TRBJ2-3; TRBD1 matches 9 bases. The CDR3 loop reads CASSQATGQGSGTDTQYF. For the CDR3, the DNA is TGTGCCAGCAGCCAAGCAACAGGACAGGGGAGTGGAACAGATACGCAGTATTTT.